The source of this T cell receptor (beta chain) is a study of cytomegalovirus exposure and HLA in healthy donors. Notes on this clone: Its antigen is unknown.

Clones were read by immunoSEQ multiplex PCR, and TCRdb kept only the in-frame ones, dropping some. Here the sample spans around 120,000 clones, 75% to 90% being singletons. Trimming removed 5 bases from V and 6 bases from J, with 14 bases in between. This CDR3 contains 14 residues. From germline, CDR1 is SGHRS and CDR2 YFSETQ. Study findings and constraints: Cytomegalovirus association was assigned to approximately 180 TCR beta chains. According to a subsequent analysis, TCR clusters identified in the first cohort showed a tendency to co-occur across the 100 to 150 validation repertoires. Most TCR sequences were rare, but some public TCRs occurred in many donors.

The sequenced sample consisted of PBMCs. The clonotype was recovered from a man in his late teens or twenties in good health and CMV-seropositive. The genes are TRBV5-1 and TRBJ2-2, with a tentative D call TRBD2 (5 bases). The CDR3 bases are TGCGCCAGCAGGGATTTGGTGGGAGCCGGGGAGCTGTTTTTT. Its translation: CASRDLVGAGELFF.